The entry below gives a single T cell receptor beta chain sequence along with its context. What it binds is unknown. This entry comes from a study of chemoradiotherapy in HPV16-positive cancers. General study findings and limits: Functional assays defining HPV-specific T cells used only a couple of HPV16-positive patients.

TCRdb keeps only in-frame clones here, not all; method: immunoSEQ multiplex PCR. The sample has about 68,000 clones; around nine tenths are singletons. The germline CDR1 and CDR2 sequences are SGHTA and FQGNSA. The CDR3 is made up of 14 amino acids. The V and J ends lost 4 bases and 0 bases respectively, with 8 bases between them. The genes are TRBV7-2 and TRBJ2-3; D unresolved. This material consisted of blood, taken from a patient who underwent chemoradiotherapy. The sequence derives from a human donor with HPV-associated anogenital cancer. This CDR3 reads CASSWSVSTDTQYF. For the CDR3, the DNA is TGTGCCAGCAGCTGGAGCGTTAGCACAGATACGCAGTATTTT. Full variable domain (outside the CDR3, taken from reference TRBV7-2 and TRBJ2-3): GAGVSQSPSNKVTEKGKDVELRCDPISGHTALYWYRQSLGQGLEFLIYFQGNSAPDKSGLPSDRFSAERTGGSVSTLTIQRTQQEDSAVYLCASSWSVSTDTQYFGPGTRLTVL.